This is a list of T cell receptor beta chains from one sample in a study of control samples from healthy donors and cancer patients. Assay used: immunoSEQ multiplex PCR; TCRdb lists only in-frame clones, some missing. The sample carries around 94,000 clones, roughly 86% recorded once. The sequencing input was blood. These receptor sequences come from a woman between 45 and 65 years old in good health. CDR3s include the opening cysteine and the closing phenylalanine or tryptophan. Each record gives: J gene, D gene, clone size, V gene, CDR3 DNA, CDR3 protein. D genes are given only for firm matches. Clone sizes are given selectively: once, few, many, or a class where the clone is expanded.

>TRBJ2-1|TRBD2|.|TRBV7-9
TGTGCCAGCACCCCTCGCGGGAGGGTCCACAATGAGCAGTTCTTC
CASTPRGRVHNEQFF
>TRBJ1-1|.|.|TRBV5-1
TGCGCCAGCAGGCGGGGGGACACTGAAGCTTTCTTT
CASRRGDTEAFF
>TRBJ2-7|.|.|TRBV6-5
TGTGCCAGCAGGCAGGAGACTACCTACGAGCAGTACTTC
CASRQETTYEQYF
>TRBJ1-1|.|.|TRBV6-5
TGTGCCAGCAGCCCCCACAGGGCGAACACTGAAGCTTTCTTT
CASSPHRANTEAFF
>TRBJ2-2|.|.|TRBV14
TGTGCCAGCAGCCAAATGGCGGTGACCGGGGAGCTGTTTTTT
CASSQMAVTGELFF
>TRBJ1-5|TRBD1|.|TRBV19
TGTGCCAGTAGTGCGGGACAGGGGTTGAGTCAGCCCCAGCATTTT
CASSAGQGLSQPQHF
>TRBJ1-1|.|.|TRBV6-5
TGTGCCAGCACTCCCTTGCTGAACACTGAAGCTTTCTTT
CASTPLLNTEAFF
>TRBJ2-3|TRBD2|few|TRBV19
TGTGCCAGTAGCGGGACTAGCGGGAGGAGAGCAGATACGCAGTATTTT
CASSGTSGRRADTQYF
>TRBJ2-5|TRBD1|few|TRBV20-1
TGCAGTGCTGACAGGGAAGAGACCCAGTACTTC
CSADREETQYF
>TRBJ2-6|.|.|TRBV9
TGTGCCAGCAGCGTAGGGTCTGGGGCCAACGTCCTGACTTTC
CASSVGSGANVLTF
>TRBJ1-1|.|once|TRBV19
TGTGCCAGTAGTATAAAAGGATCCACTGAAGCTTTCTTT
CASSIKGSTEAFF
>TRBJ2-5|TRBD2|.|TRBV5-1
TGCGCCAGCAGCTTAGTAGCGGGGGGCCACCAAGAGACCCAGTACTTC
CASSLVAGGHQETQYF
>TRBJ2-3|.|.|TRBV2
TGTGCCAGCATACGGGGGCCGGGAGATACGCAGTATTTT
CASIRGPGDTQYF
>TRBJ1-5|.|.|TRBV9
TGTGCCAGCAGTCGCGACAGTCGCAATCAGCCCCAGCATTTT
CASSRDSRNQPQHF
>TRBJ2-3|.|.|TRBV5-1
TGCGCCAGCAGCGCCTCTCCAGAAGATACGCAGTATTTT
CASSASPEDTQYF
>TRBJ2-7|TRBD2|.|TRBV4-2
TGTGCCAGCAGCCAAGATCCGGGACTAGCGGGGGTACTGCCCTCCTACGAGCAGTACTTC
CASSQDPGLAGVLPSYEQYF
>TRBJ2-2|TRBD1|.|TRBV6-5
TGTGCCAGCAGTTACGGGGACAGAGGCGGGGAGCTGTTTTTT
CASSYGDRGGELFF
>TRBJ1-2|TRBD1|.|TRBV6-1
TGTGCCAGCAGTGAAGCGGCAGGACAGGCCGGCTATGGCTACACCTTC
CASSEAAGQAGYGYTF
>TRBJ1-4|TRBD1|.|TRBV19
TGTGCCAGTAGCGAGACAGGGGGAGAAGAAAAACTGTTTTTT
CASSETGGEEKLFF
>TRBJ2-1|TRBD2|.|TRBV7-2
TGTGCCAGCAGCTTAGCGGCTAGCGGGGTTCGGTCCTACAATGAGCAGTTCTTC
CASSLAASGVRSYNEQFF
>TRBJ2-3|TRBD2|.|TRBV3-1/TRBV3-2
TGTGCCAGCAGCCAAGGGCAGCGGGGGGCCAAGCCGCGAGATACGCAGTATTTT
CASSQGQRGAKPRDTQYF
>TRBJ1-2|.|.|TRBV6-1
TGTGCCAGCAGTGAAACGCACACCTATGGCTACACCTTC
CASSETHTYGYTF
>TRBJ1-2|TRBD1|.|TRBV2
TGTGCCAGCAGTAGCCCACAGGGGAACTATGGCTACACCTTC
CASSSPQGNYGYTF
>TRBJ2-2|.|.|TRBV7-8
TGTGCCAGCAGCTTTCAGGGGCGAGGGGGGGAGCTGTTTTTT
CASSFQGRGGELFF
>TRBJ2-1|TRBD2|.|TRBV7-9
TGTGCCAGCAGGGGCCTAGGGCTAGCGGGAGTCAATGAGCAGTTCTTC
CASRGLGLAGVNEQFF
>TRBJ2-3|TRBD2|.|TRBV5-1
TGCGCCAGCGGACCTAGCGGGGGCCAGGATACGCAGTATTTT
CASGPSGGQDTQYF
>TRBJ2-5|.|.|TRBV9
TGTGCCAGCAGCGTAGAGGCTAGGACGTATGGGACCCAGTACTTC
CASSVEARTYGTQYF
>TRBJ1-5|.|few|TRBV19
TGTGCCAGTAGCACCGGGAGAGTAAATCAGCCCCAGCATTTT
CASSTGRVNQPQHF